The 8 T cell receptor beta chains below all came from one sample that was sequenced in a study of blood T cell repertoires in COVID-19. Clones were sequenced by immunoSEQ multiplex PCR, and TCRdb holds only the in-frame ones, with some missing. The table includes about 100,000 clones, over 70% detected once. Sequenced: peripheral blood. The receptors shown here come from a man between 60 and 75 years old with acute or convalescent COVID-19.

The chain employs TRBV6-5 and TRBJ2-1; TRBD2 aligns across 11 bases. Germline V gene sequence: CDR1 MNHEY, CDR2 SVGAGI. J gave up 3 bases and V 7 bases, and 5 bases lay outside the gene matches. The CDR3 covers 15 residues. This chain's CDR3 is CASKLAGAVYNEQFF. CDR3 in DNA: TGTGCCAGCAAACTAGCGGGAGCGGTCTACAATGAGCAGTTCTTC.

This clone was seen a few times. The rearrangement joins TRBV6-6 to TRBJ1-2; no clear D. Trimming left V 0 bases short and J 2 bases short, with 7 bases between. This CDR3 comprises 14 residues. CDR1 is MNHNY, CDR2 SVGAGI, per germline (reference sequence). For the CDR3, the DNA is TGTGCCAGCAGTTACTCGAGGAGGAACTATGGCTACACCTTC. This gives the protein CASSYSRRNYGYTF.

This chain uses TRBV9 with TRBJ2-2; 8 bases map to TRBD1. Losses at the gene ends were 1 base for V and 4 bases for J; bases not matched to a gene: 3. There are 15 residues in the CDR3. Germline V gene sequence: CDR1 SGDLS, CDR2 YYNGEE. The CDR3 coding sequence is TGTGCCAGCAGCGTAAGACAGGGGAGCACCGGGGAGCTGTTTTTT. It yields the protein CASSVRQGSTGELFF.

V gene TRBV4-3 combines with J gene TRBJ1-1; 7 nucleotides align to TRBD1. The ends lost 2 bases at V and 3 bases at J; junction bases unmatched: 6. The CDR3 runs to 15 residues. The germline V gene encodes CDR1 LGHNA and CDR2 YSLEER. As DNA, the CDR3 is TGCGCCAGCAGCCAACCAAGGGGGCAGGACACTGAAGCTTTCTTT. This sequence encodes CASSQPRGQDTEAFF.

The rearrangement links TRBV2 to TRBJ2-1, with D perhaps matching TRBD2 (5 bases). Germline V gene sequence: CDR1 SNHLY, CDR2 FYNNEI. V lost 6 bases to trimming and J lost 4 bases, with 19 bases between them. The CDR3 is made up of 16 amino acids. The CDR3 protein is CASSRSRAPGYNEQFF. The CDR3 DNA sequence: TGTGCCAGCAGCAGGTCAAGGGCACCGGGGTACAATGAGCAGTTCTTC.

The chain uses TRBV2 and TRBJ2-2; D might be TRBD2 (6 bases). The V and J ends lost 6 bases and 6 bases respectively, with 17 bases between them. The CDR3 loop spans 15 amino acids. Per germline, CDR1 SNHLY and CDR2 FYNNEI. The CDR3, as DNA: TGTGCCAGCAGACCCCAGCCTCCGGGGGCCGGGGAGCTGTTTTTT. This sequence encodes CASRPQPPGAGELFF. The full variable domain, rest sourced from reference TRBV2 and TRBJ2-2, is EPEVTQTPSHQVTQMGQEVILRCVPISNHLYFYWYRQILGQKVEFLVSFYNNEISEKSEIFDDQFSVERPDGSNFTLKIRSTKLEDSAMYFCASRPQPPGAGELFFGEGSRLTVL.

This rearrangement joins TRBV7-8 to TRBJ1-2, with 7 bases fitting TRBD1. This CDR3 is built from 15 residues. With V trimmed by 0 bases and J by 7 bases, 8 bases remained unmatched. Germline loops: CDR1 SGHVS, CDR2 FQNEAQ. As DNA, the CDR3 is TGTGCCAGCAGCTTAGCTTCAGGGGGAGGCTTTGGCTACACCTTC. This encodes CASSLASGGGFGYTF.

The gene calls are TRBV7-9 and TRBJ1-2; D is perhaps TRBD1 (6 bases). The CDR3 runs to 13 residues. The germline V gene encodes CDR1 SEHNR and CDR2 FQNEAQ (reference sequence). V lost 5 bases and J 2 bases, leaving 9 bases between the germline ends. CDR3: CASSHGQNYGYTF. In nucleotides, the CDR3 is TGTGCCAGCAGCCATGGACAGAACTATGGCTACACCTTC.